This T cell receptor (beta chain) is from a study of T-cell reconstitution after alpha-beta-depleted transplantation in children. Preparation of the TCRbeta library was carried out with unique molecular identifiers. Using its own MiXCR run on the PCR reads, TCRdb lists one record per CDR3 protein. The sample includes some 220,000 distinct CDR3 sequences, about a tenth of them seen just once. Trimming took 0 bases from V and 9 from J; bases not matched to a gene: 10. The CDR3 extends over 14 amino acids. Germline-derived CDR1 and CDR2 are DFQATT and SNEGSKA (reference sequence). Whole-study findings and limits: Surviving recipient T cells and thymic progenitors underlay high day-60 TCRbeta diversity in some patients. T-cell counts and diversity at one year following transplant were attributed mainly to newly produced T cells.

This clonotype has ten or more counts. Its matching antigen is unknown. The material sequenced was PBMCs, taken before TCRalphabeta/CD19-depleted stem cell transplant. The TCR was taken from a child younger than two with acute myeloid leukemia, due to receive a stem cell transplant. The chain carries TRBV20-1 and TRBJ1-1; TRBD1 matches at 7 bases. The CDR3 sequence: CSARDYRGGDKAFF. The CDR3 nucleotides are TGCAGTGCTAGAGACTACAGGGGAGGGGATAAAGCTTTCTTT.